This T cell receptor beta chain was identified during a study of T cells in localized non-small cell lung cancer. Study-level results: Adjacent lung was found to contain a median about 50 of the top 100 tumor clones. A denser population of T cells in blood accompanied longer overall survival. Peak T cell clonality was found in uninvolved adjacent lung, exceeding tumor.

A remark on this clone: What it binds is not known. This sample includes further DNA sequences coding for the same CDR3.

V lost 3 bases and J lost 4; bases outside the gene matches: 3. The CDR3 extends over 13 amino acids. Germline V gene sequence: CDR1 SGHAT, CDR2 FQDESV (reference sequence). Using immunoSEQ multiplex PCR, the repertoire was profiled, and TCRdb retains in-frame clones only, with some absent. The data hold tens of thousands of clones, with roughly 90% observed a single time. Here the sequenced sample was PBMCs, taken before any cancer treatment. The receptor's source is a man aged 35 to 69 with stage II lung adenocarcinoma. The V call is TRBV11-1, the J call TRBJ2-7, with 7 nucleotides matching TRBD1. In DNA form, the CDR3 reads TGTGCCAGCAGCTTCGAGGGGGCATACGAGCAGTACTTC. Encoded protein: CASSFEGAYEQYF.